Presented here are 16 T cell receptor beta chains from one specimen sequenced in a study of beta chain features in type 1 diabetes. Their antigen targets remain unknown. cDNA synthesis used the whole RNA isolate, giving expressed TCRB sequences. Method: immunoSEQ multiplex PCR; TCRdb's copy keeps in-frame clones and lacks some. The profile shows around 20,000 clones, 55% to 70% of them singletons. Overall study findings and caveats: In every one of the four CD4+ subsets, TCRB CDR3s were moderately but significantly shorter in Type 1 diabetes patients.

Sequencing was done on a sample of Tregs from blood. The receptors shown here come from a man younger than 35 with type 1 diabetes.

The V call is TRBV19, the J call TRBJ2-2; 12 nucleotides align to TRBD2. Germline assignment: CDR1 LNHDA and CDR2 SQIVND (reference sequence). This CDR3 contains 16 residues. The ends lost 3 bases at V and 3 bases at J; junction bases unmatched: 2. The CDR3 region is CASSIGTSGYTGELFF. CDR3 in DNA: TGTGCCAGTAGTATCGGGACTAGCGGGTACACCGGGGAGCTGTTTTTT.

The V call is TRBV29-1, the J call TRBJ1-1, with no clear D. The CDR3 runs 12 residues. V lost 5 bases to trimming and J lost 4 bases, with 11 bases between them. Germline V gives CDR1 SQVTM, CDR2 ANQGSEA. The CDR3 is CSVSVRPTEAFF. DNA for the CDR3: TGCAGCGTTTCCGTCAGGCCCACTGAAGCTTTCTTT.

The V and J genes are TRBV9 and TRBJ2-1, with TRBD2 identical over 12 bases. CDR3 length equals 15 residues. The trim removed 4 bases at V and 4 bases at J, leaving 3 bases unmatched. Germline lookup yields CDR1 SGDLS and CDR2 YYNGEE. The CDR3 region is CASSYGLAGYNEQFF. CDR3 in DNA: TGTGCCAGCAGCTACGGACTAGCGGGGTACAATGAGCAGTTCTTC.

This clone was seen only a few times. This chain joins TRBV5-1 and TRBJ2-2; 8 bases are a match to TRBD1. The CDR3 loop spans 16 amino acids. Per the germline V gene, CDR1 is SGHRS and CDR2 is YFSETQ. The V gene end was trimmed by 4 bases and the J gene end by 4 bases; junction bases not matched to a gene: 9. CDR3 loop: CASSQRTGLRTGELFF. CDR3 in DNA: TGCGCCAGCAGCCAACGGACAGGGCTACGCACCGGGGAGCTGTTTTTT.

The chain uses TRBV19 and TRBJ2-7; TRBD1 aligns across 8 bases. The CDR3 consists of 15 residues. CDR1 LNHDA and CDR2 SQIVND come from the germline V gene (reference sequence). J gave up 1 base and V 7 bases, and 9 bases lay outside the gene matches. CDR3 in amino acids: CASKRSGGYSYEQYF. The CDR3 coding sequence is TGTGCCAGTAAACGGTCAGGGGGCTATTCCTACGAGCAGTACTTC.

The chain employs TRBV5-1 and TRBJ2-2; D is perhaps TRBD1 (6 bases). V was cut by 5 bases and J by 4 bases, with 18 bases left in between. The CDR3 is made up of 16 amino acids. Germline assignment: CDR1 SGHRS and CDR2 YFSETQ. The CDR3 spells CASSIQGLLATGELFF. CDR3 nucleotides: TGCGCCAGCAGTATTCAGGGGCTCCTTGCCACCGGGGAGCTGTTTTTT. The full variable domain, completed using reference TRBV5-1 and TRBJ2-2, is KAGVTQTPRYLIKTRGQQVTLSCSPISGHRSVSWYQQTPGQGLQFLFEYFSETQRNKGNFPGRFSGRQFSNSRSEMNVSTLELGDSALYLCASSIQGLLATGELFFGEGSRLTVL.

V gene TRBV10-2 combines with J gene TRBJ2-1, with 14 bases aligning to TRBD2. The trim removed 6 bases at V and 0 bases at J, leaving 7 bases unmatched. The CDR3 has 18 residues. Germline CDR1 and CDR2: WSHSY and SAAADI. For the CDR3, the DNA is TGCGCCAGCAGGGGGGGGACTAGCGGGAGAAGCTCCTACAATGAGCAGTTCTTC. This translates into CASRGGTSGRSSYNEQFF.

This clone was found a few times. V gene TRBV15 combines with J gene TRBJ1-5, with TRBD1 matching 7 bases. With 0 bases clipped from V and 6 bases from J, the junction kept 11 bases outside the gene matches. There are 17 residues in the CDR3. In germline, CDR1 is LNHNV, CDR2 YYDKDF (reference sequence). The CDR3, as DNA: TGTGCCACCAGCAGAGATCTAGGACGACAGGGCAGTCAGCCCCAGCATTTT. This codes for CATSRDLGRQGSQPQHF.

The chain carries TRBV5-1 and TRBJ1-1; D is unresolved. The V gene lost 0 bases and the J gene lost 1 base, with 7 bases spanning the gap. CDR3 length: 14 residues. The germline gives CDR1 SGHRS, CDR2 YFSETQ. The CDR3 is CASSLGHSNTEAFF. The CDR3 DNA follows: TGCGCCAGCAGCTTGGGACACTCGAACACTGAAGCTTTCTTT.

This clone was counted once. This chain links TRBV5-1 with TRBJ2-3, with D possibly matching TRBD2 (6 bases). Germline V gene data show CDR1 as SGHRS and CDR2 as YFSETQ. V lost 0 bases, J lost 5 bases, and 10 bases lay in between. There are 14 residues in the CDR3. For the CDR3, the DNA is TGCGCCAGCAGCTTGGGGACTATAAGAGATACGCAGTATTTT. Protein sequence: CASSLGTIRDTQYF.

The chain combines TRBV2 with TRBJ1-1; D not resolved. Germline V gives CDR1 SNHLY, CDR2 FYNNEI. Trimming removed 3 bases at V and 4 bases at J, with 6 bases between. The CDR3 has 12 amino acids. The CDR3 spells CASSDQITEAFF. The CDR3 DNA reads as TGTGCCAGCAGTGATCAGATCACTGAAGCTTTCTTT.

The chain uses TRBV19 and TRBJ1-6; D gene ambiguous. Looked up from germline, CDR1 is LNHDA and CDR2 is SQIVND (reference sequence). Trimming cost V 0 bases and J 5 bases, with 17 bases left between them. CDR3 length: 18 amino acids. The CDR3 protein is CASSIDLGRLRDNSPLHF. DNA of the CDR3: TGTGCCAGTAGTATAGATTTGGGCAGGCTCCGTGATAATTCACCCCTCCACTTT. Full variable domain (rest looked up from reference TRBV19 and TRBJ1-6): DGGITQSPKYLFRKEGQNVTLSCEQNLNHDAMYWYRQDPGQGLRLIYYSQIVNDFQKGDIAEGYSVSREKKESFPLTVTSAQKNPTAFYLCASSIDLGRLRDNSPLHFGNGTRLTVT.

This chain uses TRBV13 with TRBJ2-7, with D unresolved. The germline V gene encodes CDR1 PRHDT and CDR2 FYEKMQ (reference sequence). The CDR3 is 15 amino acids. V dropped 0 bases and J dropped 0 bases, with 9 bases sitting between them. As DNA, the CDR3 is TGTGCCAGCAGCTTAGGCCTGGGCAGCTCCTACGAGCAGTACTTC. This gives the protein CASSLGLGSSYEQYF.

V and J are TRBV10-1 and TRBJ2-7; possible D gene TRBD1, 6 bases. Germline CDR1 reads WNHNN; CDR2 reads SYGVQD (reference sequence). Trimming left V 1 base short and J 3 bases short, with 7 bases between. The CDR3 runs 13 residues. DNA of the CDR3: TGCGCCAGCAGTGAGTACAGGGACTACGAGCAGTACTTC. It yields the protein CASSEYRDYEQYF.

The V and J genes are TRBV29-1 and TRBJ1-2, with a weak D call TRBD1 (6 bases). There are 12 residues in the CDR3. CDR1 is SQVTM, CDR2 ANQGSEA, per germline. Trimming took off 4 bases at V and 4 bases at J, with 10 bases between the two ends. The CDR3 loop is CSVGTAFYGYTF. CDR3 sequence (DNA): TGCAGCGTTGGGACAGCTTTCTATGGCTACACCTTC.

This clone has only one observation. This chain links TRBV7-2 with TRBJ2-7; 7 bases align to TRBD2. This CDR3 has 15 amino acids. Germline V gene lookup returns CDR1 SGHTA and CDR2 FQGNSA. V lost 3 bases and J lost 7; bases outside the gene matches: 12. CDR3 region: CASSLAGTTEGEQYF. The CDR3 bases are TGTGCCAGCAGCTTGGCCGGGACTACAGAAGGGGAGCAGTACTTC.